The present TCR beta chain was sequenced within a study of early T cells in non-severe SARS-CoV-2 infection. Study-level information: Alpha and beta chains were unpaired, from unsorted whole-blood bulk RNA. Study conclusions and caveats: Matching against VDJdb likely underestimated virus-specific expansions, favoring anti-spike CD8.

This clonotype was counted ten times or more. Its antigen is as yet unknown. Individual cDNA molecules received unique molecular identifiers during library preparation. In TCRdb, the 5' RACE reads were re-called with MiXCR into one record per CDR3 protein. The sample lists approximately 73,000 distinct CDR3 sequences, about 13% occurring once. CDR1 SGHVS and CDR2 FQNEAQ come from the germline V gene. J lost 12 bases, V lost 5 bases, and 4 bases had no gene match. The CDR3 length is 11 residues. V usage is TRBV7-8 and J usage is TRBJ1-5, with 7 nucleotides matching TRBD1. Material for sequencing was whole blood. This clonotype was obtained from an adult who was a healthcare worker with PCR-confirmed SARS-CoV-2 infection or an uninfected control (not recorded which). DNA for the CDR3: TGTGCCAGCAGCGTTGGGACAGACCAGCATTTT. Translated: CASSVGTDQHF. The entire variable domain, with the rest obtained from reference TRBV7-8 and TRBJ1-5, is as follows: GAGVSQSPRYKVAKRGQDVALRCDPISGHVSLFWYQQALGQGPEFLTYFQNEAQLDKSGLPSDRFFAERPEGSVSTLKIQRTQQEDSAVYLCASSVGTDQHFGDGTRLSIL.